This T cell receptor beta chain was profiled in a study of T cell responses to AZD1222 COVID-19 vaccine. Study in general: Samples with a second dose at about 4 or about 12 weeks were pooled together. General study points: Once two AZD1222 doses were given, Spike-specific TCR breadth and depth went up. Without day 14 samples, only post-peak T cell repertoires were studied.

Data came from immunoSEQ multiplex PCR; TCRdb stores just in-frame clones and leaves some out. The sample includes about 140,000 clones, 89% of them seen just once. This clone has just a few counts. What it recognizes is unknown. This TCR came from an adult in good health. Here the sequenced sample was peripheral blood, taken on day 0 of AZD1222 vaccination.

The CDR3 DNA sequence: TGTGCCAGCAGCTTCATCTTGAACACTGAAGCTTTCTTT. Translated: CASSFILNTEAFF. The chain has TRBV11-2 and TRBJ1-1, with D unclear. Trimming shortened V by 3 bases and J by 0 bases, and 5 bases separated the two germline ends. CDR1 and CDR2 (germline): SGHAT, FQNNGV. The CDR3 covers 13 residues.